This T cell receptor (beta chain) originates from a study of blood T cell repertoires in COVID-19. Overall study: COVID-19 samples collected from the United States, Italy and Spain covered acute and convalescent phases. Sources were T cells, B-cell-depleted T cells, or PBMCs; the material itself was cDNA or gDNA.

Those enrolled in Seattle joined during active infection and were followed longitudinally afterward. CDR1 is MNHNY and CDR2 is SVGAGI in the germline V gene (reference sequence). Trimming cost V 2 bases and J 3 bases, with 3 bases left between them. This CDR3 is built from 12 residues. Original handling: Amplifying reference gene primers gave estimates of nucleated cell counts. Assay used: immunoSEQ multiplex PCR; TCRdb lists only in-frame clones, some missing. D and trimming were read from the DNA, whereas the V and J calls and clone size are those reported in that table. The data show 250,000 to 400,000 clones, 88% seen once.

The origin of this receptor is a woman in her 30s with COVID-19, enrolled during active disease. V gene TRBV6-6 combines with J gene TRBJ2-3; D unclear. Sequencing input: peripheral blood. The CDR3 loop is CASSYATDTQYF. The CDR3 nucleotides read TGTGCCAGCAGTTACGCGACAGATACGCAGTATTTT.